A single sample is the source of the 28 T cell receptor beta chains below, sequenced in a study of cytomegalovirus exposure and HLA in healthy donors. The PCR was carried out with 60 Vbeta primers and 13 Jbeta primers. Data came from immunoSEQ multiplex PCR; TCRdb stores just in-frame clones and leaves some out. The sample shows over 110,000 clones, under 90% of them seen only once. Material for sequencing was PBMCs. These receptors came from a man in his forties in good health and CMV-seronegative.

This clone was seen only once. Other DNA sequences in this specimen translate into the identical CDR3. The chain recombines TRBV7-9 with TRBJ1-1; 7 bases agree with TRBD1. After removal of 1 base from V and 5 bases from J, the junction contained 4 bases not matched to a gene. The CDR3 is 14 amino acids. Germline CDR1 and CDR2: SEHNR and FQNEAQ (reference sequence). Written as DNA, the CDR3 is TGTGCCAGCAGCTTAGGGGACAGTAGGACTGAAGCTTTCTTT. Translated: CASSLGDSRTEAFF. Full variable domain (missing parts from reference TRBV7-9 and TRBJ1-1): DTGVSQNPRHKITKRGQNVTFRCDPISEHNRLYWYRQTLGQGPEFLTYFQNEAQLEKSRLLSDRFSAERPKGSFSTLEIQRTEQGDSAMYLCASSLGDSRTEAFFGQGTRLTVV.

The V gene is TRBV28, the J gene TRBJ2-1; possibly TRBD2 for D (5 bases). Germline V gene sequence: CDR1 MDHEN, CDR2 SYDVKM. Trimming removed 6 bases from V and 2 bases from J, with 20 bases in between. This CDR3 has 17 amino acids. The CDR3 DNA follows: TGTGCCAGCAGGGGTACCGACTACCCCGGGCCCTACAATGAGCAGTTCTTC. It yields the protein CASRGTDYPGPYNEQFF.

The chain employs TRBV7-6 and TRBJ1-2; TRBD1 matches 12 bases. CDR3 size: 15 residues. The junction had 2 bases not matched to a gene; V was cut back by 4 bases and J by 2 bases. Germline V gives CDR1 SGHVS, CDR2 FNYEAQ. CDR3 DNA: TGTGCCAGCAGCTCCGGGACAGGGGGCAACTATGGCTACACCTTC. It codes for CASSSGTGGNYGYTF.

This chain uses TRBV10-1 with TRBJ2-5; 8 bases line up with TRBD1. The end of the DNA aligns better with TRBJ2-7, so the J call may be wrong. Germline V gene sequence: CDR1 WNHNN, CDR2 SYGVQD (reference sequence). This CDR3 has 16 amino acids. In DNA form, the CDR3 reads TGCGCCAGCAGTGAGCGACCCGGACAGGGAGGATACGAGCAGTACTTC. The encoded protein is CASSERPGQGGYEQYF.

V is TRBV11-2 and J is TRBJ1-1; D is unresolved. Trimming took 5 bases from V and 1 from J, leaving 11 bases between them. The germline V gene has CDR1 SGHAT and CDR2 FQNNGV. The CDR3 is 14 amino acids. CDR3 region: CASSRDWSNTEAFF. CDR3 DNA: TGTGCCAGCAGCCGAGATTGGTCGAACACTGAAGCTTTCTTT.

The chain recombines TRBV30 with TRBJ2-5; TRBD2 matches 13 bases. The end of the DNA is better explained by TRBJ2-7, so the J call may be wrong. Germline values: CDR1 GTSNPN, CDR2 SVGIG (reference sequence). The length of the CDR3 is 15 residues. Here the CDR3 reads CAWRTLAGGFYEQYF. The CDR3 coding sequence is TGTGCCTGGAGAACACTAGCGGGGGGGTTCTACGAGCAGTACTTC.

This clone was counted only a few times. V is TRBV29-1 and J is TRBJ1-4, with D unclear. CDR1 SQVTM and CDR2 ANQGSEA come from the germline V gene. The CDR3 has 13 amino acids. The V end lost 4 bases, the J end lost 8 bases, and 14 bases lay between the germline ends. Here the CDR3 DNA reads TGCAGCGTTGTAGCCGTGGATAGGGAAAAACTGTTTTTT. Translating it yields CSVVAVDREKLFF.

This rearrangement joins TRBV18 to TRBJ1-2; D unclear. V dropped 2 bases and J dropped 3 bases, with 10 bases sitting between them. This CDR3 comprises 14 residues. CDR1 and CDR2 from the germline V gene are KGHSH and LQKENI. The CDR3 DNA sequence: TGTGCCAGCTCACCAACCAGGCAAGACTATGGCTACACCTTC. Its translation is CASSPTRQDYGYTF.

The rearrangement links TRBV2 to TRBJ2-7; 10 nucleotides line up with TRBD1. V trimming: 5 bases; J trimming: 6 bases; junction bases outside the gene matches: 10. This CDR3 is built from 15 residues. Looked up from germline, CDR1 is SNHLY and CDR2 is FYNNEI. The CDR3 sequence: CASSLRDRGGGEQYF. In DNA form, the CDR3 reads TGTGCCAGCAGTTTACGGGACAGGGGAGGGGGCGAGCAGTACTTC.

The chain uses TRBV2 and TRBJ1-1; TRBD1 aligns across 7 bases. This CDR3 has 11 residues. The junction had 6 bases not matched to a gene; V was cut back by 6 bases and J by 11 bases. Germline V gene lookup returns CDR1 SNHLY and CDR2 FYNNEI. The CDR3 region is CASRGGQLAFF. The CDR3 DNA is TGTGCCAGCAGGGGGGGACAGTTGGCTTTCTTT.

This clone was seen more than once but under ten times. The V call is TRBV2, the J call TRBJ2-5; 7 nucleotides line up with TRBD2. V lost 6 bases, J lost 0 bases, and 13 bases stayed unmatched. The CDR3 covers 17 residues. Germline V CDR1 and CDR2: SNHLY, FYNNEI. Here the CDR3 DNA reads TGTGCCAGCAGCGACCTTTCTGGCGGGGGAGACCAAGAGACCCAGTACTTC. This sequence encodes CASSDLSGGGDQETQYF.

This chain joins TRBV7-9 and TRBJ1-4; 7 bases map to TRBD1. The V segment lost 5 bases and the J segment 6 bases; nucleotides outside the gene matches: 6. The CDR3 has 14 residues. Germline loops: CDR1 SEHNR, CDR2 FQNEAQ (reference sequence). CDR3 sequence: CASSAGGLHEKLFF. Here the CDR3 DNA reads TGTGCCAGCAGCGCAGGGGGTCTTCATGAAAAACTGTTTTTT.

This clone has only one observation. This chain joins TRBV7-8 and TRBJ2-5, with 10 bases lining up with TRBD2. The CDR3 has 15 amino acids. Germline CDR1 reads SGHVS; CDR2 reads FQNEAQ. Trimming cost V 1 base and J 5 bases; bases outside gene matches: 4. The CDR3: CASSLELAGRETQYF. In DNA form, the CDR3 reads TGTGCCAGCAGCTTAGAACTAGCGGGGAGGGAGACCCAGTACTTC.

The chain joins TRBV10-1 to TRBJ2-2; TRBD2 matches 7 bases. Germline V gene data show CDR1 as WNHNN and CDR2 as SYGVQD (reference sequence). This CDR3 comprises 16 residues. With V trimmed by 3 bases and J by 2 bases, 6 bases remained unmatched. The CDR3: CASSDVRGVNTGELFF. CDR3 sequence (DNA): TGCGCCAGCAGTGATGTTCGGGGGGTAAACACCGGGGAGCTGTTTTTT.

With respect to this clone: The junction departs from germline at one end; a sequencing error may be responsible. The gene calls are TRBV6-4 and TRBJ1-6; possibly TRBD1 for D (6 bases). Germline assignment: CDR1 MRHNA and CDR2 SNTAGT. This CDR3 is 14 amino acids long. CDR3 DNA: TGTGCCAGCAGTGACTCGAGGGACAATTCCCCCCTCCACTTT. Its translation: CASSDSRDNSPLHF.

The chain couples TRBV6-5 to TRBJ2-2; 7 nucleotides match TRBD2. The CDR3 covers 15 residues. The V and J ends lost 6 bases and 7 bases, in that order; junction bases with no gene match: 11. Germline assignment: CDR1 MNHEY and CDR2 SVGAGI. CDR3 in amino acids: CASSSGREGVGELFF. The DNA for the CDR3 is TGTGCCAGCAGCTCGGGGAGGGAAGGGGTCGGGGAGCTGTTTTTT.

The CDR3 region has the DNA TGTGCCATCAGTGAGAGGGGTCTTGATACTACTGAAGCTTTCTTT. Amino acids: CAISERGLDTTEAFF. The chain has TRBV10-3 and TRBJ1-1; maybe TRBD1 (5 bases). The CDR3 spans 15 residues. With 2 bases removed from V and 5 bases from J, the gap between germline ends came to 15 bases. Germline V gives CDR1 ENHRY, CDR2 SYGVKD.

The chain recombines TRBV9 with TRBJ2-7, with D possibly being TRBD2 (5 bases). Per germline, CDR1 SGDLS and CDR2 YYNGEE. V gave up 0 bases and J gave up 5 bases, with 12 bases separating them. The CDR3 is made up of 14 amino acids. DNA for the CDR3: TGTGCCAGCAGCGTAGAAATTAGAGGGAACGAGCAGTACTTC. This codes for CASSVEIRGNEQYF.

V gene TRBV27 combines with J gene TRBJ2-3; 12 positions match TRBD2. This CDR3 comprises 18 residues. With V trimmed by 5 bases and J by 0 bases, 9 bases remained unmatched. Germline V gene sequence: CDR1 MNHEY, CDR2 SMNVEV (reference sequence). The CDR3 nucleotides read TGTGCCAGCAGTAGACCGGGACTAGCGGGTCATAGCACAGATACGCAGTATTTT. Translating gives CASSRPGLAGHSTDTQYF.

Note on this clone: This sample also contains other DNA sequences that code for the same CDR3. This CDR3 reads CASSLVMGHRENYGYTF. The CDR3 nucleotides are TGTGCCAGCAGCTTAGTTATGGGTCACAGGGAAAACTATGGCTACACCTTC. The rearrangement links TRBV7-2 to TRBJ1-2; tentative D call: TRBD1 (6 bases). The CDR3 is 17 amino acids. V lost 1 base, J lost 2 bases, and 17 bases lay in between. CDR1 is SGHTA and CDR2 is FQGNSA in the germline V gene.

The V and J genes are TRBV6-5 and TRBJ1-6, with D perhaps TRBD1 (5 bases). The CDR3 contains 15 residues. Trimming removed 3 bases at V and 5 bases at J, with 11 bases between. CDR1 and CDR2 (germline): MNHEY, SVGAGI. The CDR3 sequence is CASSYDPGNNSPLHF. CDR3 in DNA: TGTGCCAGCAGTTATGATCCAGGGAATAATTCACCCCTCCACTTT.

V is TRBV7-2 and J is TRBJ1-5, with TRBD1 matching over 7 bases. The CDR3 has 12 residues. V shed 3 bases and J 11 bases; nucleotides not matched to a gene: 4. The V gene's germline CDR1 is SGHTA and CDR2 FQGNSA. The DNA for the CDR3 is TGTGCCAGCAGCTTTAGACAGGGCACCCAGCATTTT. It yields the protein CASSFRQGTQHF. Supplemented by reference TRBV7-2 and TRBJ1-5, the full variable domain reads GAGVSQSPSNKVTEKGKDVELRCDPISGHTALYWYRQSLGQGLEFLIYFQGNSAPDKSGLPSDRFSAERTGGSVSTLTIQRTQQEDSAVYLCASSFRQGTQHFGDGTRLSIL.

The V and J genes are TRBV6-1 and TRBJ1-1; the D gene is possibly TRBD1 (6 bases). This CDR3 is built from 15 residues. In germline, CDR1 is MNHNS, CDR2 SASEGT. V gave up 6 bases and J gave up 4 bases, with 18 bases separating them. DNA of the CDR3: TGTGCCAGCAGCCTACAGGGAAGTAGGAGCACTGAAGCTTTCTTT. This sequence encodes CASSLQGSRSTEAFF.

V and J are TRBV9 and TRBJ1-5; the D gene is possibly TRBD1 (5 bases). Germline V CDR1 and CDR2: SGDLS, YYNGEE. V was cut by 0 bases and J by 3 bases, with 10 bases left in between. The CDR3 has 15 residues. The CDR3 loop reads CASSVGGGTNQPQHF. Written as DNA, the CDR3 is TGTGCCAGCAGCGTAGGCGGAGGGACCAATCAGCCCCAGCATTTT.

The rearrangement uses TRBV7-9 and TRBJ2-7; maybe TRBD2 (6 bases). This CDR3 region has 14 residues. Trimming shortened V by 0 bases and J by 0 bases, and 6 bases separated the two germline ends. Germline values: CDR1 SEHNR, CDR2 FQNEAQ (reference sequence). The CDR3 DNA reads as TGTGCCAGCAGCTTAGCGGGAGGCTCCTACGAGCAGTACTTC. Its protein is CASSLAGGSYEQYF.

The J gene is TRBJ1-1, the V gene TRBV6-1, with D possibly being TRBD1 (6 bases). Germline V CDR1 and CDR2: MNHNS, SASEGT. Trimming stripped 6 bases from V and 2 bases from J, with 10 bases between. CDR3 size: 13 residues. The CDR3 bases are TGTGCCAGCAGGCAACAGGGAAACACTGAAGCTTTCTTT. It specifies CASRQQGNTEAFF.

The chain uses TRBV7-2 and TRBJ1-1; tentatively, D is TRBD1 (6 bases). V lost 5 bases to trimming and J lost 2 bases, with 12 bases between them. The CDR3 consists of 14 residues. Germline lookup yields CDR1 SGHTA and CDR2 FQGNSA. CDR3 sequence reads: CASSRGQRNTEAFF. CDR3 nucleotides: TGTGCCAGCAGCCGTGGACAGCGAAACACTGAAGCTTTCTTT.

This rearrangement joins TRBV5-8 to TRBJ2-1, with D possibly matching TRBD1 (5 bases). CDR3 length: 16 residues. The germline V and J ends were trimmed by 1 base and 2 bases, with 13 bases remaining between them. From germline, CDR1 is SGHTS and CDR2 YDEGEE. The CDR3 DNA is TGTGCCAGCAGCTTGCCTCCAGGGATGCCCTACAATGAGCAGTTCTTC. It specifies CASSLPPGMPYNEQFF.